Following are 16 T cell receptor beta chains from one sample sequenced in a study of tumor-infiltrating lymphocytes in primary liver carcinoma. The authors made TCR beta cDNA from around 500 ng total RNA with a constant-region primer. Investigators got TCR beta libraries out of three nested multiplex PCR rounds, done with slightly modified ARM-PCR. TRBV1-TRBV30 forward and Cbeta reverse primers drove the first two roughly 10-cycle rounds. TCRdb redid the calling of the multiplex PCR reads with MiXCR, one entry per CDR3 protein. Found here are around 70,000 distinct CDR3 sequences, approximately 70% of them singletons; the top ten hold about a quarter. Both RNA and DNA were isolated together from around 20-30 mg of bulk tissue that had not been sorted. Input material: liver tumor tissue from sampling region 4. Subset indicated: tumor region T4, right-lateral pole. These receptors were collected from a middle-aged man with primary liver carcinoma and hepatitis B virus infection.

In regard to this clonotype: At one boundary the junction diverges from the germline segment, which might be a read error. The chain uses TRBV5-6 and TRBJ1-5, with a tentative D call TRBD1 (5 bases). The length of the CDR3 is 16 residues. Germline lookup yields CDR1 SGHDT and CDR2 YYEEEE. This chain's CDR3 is CASSLSFGQINQPLHF. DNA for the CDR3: TGTGCCAGTAGCTTGAGTTTCGGACAAATCAATCAGCCCCTGCATTTT.

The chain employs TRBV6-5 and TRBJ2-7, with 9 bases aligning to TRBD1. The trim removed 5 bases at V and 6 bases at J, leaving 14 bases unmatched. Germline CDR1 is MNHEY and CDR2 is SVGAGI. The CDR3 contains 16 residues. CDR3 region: CASSPWTGDRPFEQYF. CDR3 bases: TGTGCCAGCAGTCCATGGACAGGGGACCGCCCTTTCGAGCAGTACTTC.

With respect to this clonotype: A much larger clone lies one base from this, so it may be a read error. The DNA of the CDR3 is TGTGCCAGCAGTTTAGGGTATGGGACCAACGTCCTGACTTTC. Translating gives CASSLGYGTNVLTF. V gene TRBV28 combines with J gene TRBJ2-6; no firm D call. Germline values: CDR1 MDHEN, CDR2 SYDVKM. This CDR3 comprises 14 residues.

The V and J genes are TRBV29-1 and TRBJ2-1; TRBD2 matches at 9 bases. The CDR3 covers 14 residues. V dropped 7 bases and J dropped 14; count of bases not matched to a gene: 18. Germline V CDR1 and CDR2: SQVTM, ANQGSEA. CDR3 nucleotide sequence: TGCAGCGCTGGGGCTAGCGGGAAATCGAACGAGGAGTTCTTC. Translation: CSAGASGKSNEEFF.

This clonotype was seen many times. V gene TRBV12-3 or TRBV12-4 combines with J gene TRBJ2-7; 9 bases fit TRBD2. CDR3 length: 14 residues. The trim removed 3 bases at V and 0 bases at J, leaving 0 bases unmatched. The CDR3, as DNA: TGTGCCAGCAGTTTTAGCGGGAGCTCCTACGAGCAGTACTTC. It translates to CASSFSGSSYEQYF.

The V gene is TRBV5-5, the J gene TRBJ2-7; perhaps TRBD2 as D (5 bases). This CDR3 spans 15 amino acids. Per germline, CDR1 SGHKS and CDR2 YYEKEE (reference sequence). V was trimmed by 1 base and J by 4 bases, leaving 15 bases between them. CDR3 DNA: TGTGCCAGCAGCTTGCGACCCGGGGATCGTTACGAGCAGTACTTC. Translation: CASSLRPGDRYEQYF.

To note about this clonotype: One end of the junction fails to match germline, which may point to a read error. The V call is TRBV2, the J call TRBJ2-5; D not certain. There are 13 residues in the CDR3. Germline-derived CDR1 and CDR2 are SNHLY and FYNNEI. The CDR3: CASTGGFQEIQYF. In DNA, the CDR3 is TGTGCCAGCACTGGCGGTTTCCAAGAGATCCAGTACTTC.

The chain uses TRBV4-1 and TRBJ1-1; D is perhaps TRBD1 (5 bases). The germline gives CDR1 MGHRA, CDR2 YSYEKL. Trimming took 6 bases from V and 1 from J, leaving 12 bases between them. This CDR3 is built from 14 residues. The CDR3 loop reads CASRWTLRNTEAFF. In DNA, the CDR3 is TGCGCCAGCAGATGGACATTGAGGAACACTGAAGCTTTCTTT.

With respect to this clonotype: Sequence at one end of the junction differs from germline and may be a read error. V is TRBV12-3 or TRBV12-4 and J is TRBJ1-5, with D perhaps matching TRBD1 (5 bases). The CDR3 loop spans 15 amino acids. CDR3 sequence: CSSSFGGAGNQPRHF. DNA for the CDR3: TGTTCCAGCAGTTTTGGGGGAGCAGGCAATCAGCCCCGGCATTTT.

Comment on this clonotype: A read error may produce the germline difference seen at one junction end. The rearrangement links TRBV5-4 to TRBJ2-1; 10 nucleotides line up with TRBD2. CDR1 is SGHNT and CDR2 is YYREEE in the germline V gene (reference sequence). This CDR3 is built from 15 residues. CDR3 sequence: CTSSGKREGLDEQFF. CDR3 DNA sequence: TGTACCAGCAGCGGGAAGCGGGAGGGCCTCGATGAGCAGTTCTTC. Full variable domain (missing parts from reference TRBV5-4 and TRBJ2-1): ETGVTQSPTHLIKTRGQQVTLRCSSQSGHNTVSWYQQALGQGPQFIFQYYREEENGRGNFPPRFSGLQFPNYSSELNVNALELDDSALYLCTSSGKREGLDEQFFGPGTRLTVL.

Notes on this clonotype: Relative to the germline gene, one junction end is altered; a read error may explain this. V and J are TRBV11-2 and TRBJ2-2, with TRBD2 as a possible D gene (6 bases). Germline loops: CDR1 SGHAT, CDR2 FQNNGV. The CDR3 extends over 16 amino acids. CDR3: CASSLVTLAGTRELFF. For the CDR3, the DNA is TGTGCCAGCAGTTTAGTGACGCTTGCGGGAACCCGGGAGCTGTTTTTT.

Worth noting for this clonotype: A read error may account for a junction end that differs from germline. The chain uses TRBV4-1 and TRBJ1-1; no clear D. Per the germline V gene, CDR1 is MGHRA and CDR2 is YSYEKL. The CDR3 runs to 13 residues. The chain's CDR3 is CASILQREKEAFF. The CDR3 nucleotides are TGTGCCAGCATCCTTCAACGAGAGAAAGAAGCTTTCTTT.

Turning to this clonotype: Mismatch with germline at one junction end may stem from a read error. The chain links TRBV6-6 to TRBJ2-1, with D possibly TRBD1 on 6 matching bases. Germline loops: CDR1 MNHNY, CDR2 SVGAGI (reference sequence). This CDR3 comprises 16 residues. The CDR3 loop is CVSSLLRGTEDYEQFF. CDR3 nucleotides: TGTGTCAGCAGTTTACTTAGGGGGACCGAGGACTATGAGCAGTTCTTC.

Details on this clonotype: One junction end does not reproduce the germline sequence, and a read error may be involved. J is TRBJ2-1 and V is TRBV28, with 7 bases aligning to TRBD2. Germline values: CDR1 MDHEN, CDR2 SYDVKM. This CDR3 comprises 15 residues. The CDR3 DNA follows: TGTGCCAGCAGTCCCGGACTAGGCCCTGCTCATGAGCGGTTCTTC. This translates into CASSPGLGPAHERFF.

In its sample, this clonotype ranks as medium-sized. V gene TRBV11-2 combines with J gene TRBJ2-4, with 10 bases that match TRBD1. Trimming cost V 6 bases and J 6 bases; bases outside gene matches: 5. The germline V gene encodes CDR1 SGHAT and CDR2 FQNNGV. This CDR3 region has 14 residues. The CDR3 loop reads CASRGGQGINIQYF. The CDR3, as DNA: TGTGCCAGCAGAGGGGGACAGGGGATAAACATTCAGTACTTC.

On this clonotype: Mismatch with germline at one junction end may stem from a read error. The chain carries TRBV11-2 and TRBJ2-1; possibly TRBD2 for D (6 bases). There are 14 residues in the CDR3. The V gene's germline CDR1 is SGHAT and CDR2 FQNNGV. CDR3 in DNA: TGTGTCAGCAGTTCAGCGGGCTCTGGGAATGAGCAATTCTTC. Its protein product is CVSSSAGSGNEQFF.